This paragraph reports one T cell receptor beta chain. Primed by a sample-barcoded 5' primer and a J-beta primer mix, a second PCR proceeded for roughly 6 to 12 cycles. TCRdb re-called the 5' RACE reads with MiXCR, one entry per CDR3 protein. The table includes about 1.7 million distinct CDR3 sequences, 28% detected once. The data were obtained in a study of blood T cells in healthy people across ages. Study-wide context: Per two T cells, template switching captured roughly one barcoded beta molecule.

The specimen sequenced was blood. The sequence was obtained from a woman under 40 in good health.

The CDR3 protein is CASSPRGGPGETQFF. CDR3 DNA: TGTGCCAGCTCACCGAGAGGGGGGCCCGGGGAGACCCAGTTCTTC. The V call is TRBV18, the J call TRBJ2-1; the D call may be TRBD1 or TRBD2 (6 bases each). Trimming removed 3 bases from V and 13 bases from J, with 22 bases in between. Germline CDR1 reads KGHSH; CDR2 reads LQKENI. The CDR3 runs 15 residues.